A single T cell receptor (beta chain) is shown here with its context. Its cognate antigen is unknown. The sample is drawn from a study of T cell repertoires in cytomegalovirus infection. As for the study in general: HLA-B-restricted CMV epitopes that are well studied, plus recently identified HLA-C-restricted ones, were used by the study. TCR beta signatures that were public indicated CMV infection and matching HLA type. Regarding the study as a whole: Dominant in the ex vivo response were TCR beta clonotypes restricted by HLA-C and specific for CMV. CMV carriers with the relevant HLA were identified by cumulative public TCR beta family frequency.

TCRdb re-called the reads with MiXCR, one entry per CDR3 protein. The sample has approximately 730,000 distinct CDR3 sequences, 25% to 35% seen once. The sequence was collected from a human donor in good health (CMV status not recorded). Some clones in this sample may be carry-over from other donors' samples. Sequencing used cultured CD8+ T cells from PBMCs, obtained from culture after CMV antigen stimulation.

CDR3 protein: CASSYNRVGQPQHF. CDR3 in DNA: TGTGCCAGCAGTTACAACAGGGTAGGCCAGCCCCAGCATTTT. The J gene is TRBJ1-5, the V gene TRBV6-5; a weak D match, TRBD1 (6 bases). Germline V gene lookup returns CDR1 MNHEY and CDR2 SVGAGI. The V end lost 2 bases, the J end lost 7 bases, and 12 bases lay between the germline ends. This CDR3 has 14 residues.